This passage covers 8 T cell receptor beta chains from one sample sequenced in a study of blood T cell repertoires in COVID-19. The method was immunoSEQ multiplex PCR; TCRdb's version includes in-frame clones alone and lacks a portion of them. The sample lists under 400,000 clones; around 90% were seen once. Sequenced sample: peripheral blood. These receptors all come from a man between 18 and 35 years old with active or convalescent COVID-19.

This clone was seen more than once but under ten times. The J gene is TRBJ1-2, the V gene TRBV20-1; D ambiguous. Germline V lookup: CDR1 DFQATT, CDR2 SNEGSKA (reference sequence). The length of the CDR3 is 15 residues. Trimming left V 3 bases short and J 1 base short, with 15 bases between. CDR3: CSASGSGDYNYGYTF. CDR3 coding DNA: TGCAGTGCTAGTGGGAGTGGAGATTATAACTATGGCTACACCTTC.

CDR3 loop: CASSLEPTRAGELFF. CDR3 coding DNA: TGTGCCAGCAGCTTAGAGCCTACTCGGGCCGGGGAGCTGTTTTTT. This chain uses TRBV11-1 with TRBJ2-2, with D hard to call. Per germline, CDR1 SGHAT and CDR2 FQDESV (reference sequence). This CDR3 spans 15 amino acids. Trimming pared 1 base from V and 6 bases from J, leaving 12 bases between.

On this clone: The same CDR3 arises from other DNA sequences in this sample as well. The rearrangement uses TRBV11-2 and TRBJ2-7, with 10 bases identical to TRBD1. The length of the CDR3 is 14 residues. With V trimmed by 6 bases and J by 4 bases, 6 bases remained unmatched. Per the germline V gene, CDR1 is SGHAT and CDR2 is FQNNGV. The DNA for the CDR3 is TGTGCCAGCAGTCTTGGGACAGGGGTATACGAGCAGTACTTC. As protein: CASSLGTGVYEQYF.

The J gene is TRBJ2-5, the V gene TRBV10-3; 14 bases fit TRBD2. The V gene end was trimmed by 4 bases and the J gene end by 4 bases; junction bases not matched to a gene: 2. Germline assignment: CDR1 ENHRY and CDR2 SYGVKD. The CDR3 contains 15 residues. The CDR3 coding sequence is TGTGCCATCAGTGGGGGACTAGCGGGAGTAGAGACCCAGTACTTC. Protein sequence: CAISGGLAGVETQYF.

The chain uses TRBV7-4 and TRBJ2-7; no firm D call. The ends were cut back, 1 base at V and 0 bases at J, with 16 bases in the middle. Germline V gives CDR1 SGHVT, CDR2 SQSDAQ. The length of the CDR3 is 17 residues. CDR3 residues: CASSLGSPHISSYEQYF. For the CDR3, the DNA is TGTGCCAGCAGCTTAGGTAGCCCGCATATTAGCTCCTACGAGCAGTACTTC.

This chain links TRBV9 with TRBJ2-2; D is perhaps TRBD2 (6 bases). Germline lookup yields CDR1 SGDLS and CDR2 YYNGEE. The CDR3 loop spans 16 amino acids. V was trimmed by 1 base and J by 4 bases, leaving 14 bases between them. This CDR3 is CASSVFLARSTGELFF. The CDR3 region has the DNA TGTGCCAGCAGCGTATTCCTAGCGAGGAGCACCGGGGAGCTGTTTTTT.

The CDR3 sequence is CASSFTGPNEQFF. CDR3 coding DNA: TGTGCCAGCAGTTTTACAGGCCCCAATGAGCAGTTCTTC. The chain has TRBV12-3 or TRBV12-4 and TRBJ2-1; D possibly corresponds to TRBD1 (5 bases). V was clipped by 3 bases and J by 6 bases, with 9 bases between them. The CDR3 has 13 residues.

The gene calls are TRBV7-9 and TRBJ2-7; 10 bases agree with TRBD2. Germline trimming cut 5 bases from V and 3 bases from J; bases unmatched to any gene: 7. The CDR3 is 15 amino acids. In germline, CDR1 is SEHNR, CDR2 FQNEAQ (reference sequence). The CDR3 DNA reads TGTGCCAGCAGCCAATGGACTAGCGGATACTACGAGCAGTACTTC. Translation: CASSQWTSGYYEQYF.